The entry that follows covers one T cell receptor beta chain sequence. The antigen is not known. Sampling of blood occurred at baseline, cycle 4 day 1, and cycle 7 day 1. From germline, CDR1 is SGHKS and CDR2 YYEKEE (reference sequence). V was shortened by 0 bases and J by 3 bases, with 12 bases between the two germline ends. The CDR3 contains 15 residues. This specimen belongs to a study of OX40 agonist ivuxolimab in advanced cancers. On the study more broadly: Ivuxolimab, which is an agonistic anti-OX40 (CD134) antibody, was administered to the patients. Males comprised 82.7% of the group, whose mean age was approximately 60 years (range about 23 to 80). Points from the study as a whole: Low normalized clonal expansion also occurred in some nonresponding patients.

Clones were sequenced by immunoSEQ multiplex PCR, and TCRdb holds only the in-frame ones, with some missing. The sample has tens of thousands of clones; 85% to 95% are singletons. The V gene is TRBV5-5, the J gene TRBJ1-1, with TRBD1 as a possible D gene (5 bases). The receptor was derived from an adult with an advanced solid tumor such as melanoma, head and neck, liver or kidney cancer. The sequences come from CD4+ or CD8+ T cells sorted from blood, collected in a trial of the OX40 agonist ivuxolimab. The CDR3 here is CASSLAGRVDTEAFF. CDR3 bases: TGTGCCAGCAGCTTGGCCGGCAGGGTGGACACTGAAGCTTTCTTT.